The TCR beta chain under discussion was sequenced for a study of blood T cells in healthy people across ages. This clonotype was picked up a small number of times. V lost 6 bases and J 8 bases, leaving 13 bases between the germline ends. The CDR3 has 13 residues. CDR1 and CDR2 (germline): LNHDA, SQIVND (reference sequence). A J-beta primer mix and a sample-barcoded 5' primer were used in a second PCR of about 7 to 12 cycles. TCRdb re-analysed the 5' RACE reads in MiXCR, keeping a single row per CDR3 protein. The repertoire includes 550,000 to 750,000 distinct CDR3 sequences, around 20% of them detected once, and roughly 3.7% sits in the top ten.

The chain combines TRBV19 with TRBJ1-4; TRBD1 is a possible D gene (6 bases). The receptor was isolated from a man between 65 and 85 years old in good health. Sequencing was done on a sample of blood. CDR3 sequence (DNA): TGTGCCAGTAGCGACAGGTTCCGAGAAAAACTGTTTTTT. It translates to CASSDRFREKLFF.